Below are 28 T cell receptor beta chains sequenced from a single sample in a study of blood T cell repertoires in COVID-19. Measured with immunoSEQ multiplex PCR; TCRdb has only the in-frame clones, and not every one. The data contain around 300,000 clones, around 90% of them singletons. Sequenced input: PBMCs or T cells enriched from blood (not recorded which). These receptors all come from a woman in her late teens or twenties with acute COVID-19.

This chain links TRBV5-1 with TRBJ1-4; 8 nucleotides line up with TRBD1. CDR1 is SGHRS, CDR2 YFSETQ, per germline. Losses at the gene ends were 0 bases for V and 8 bases for J; bases not matched to a gene: 3. The CDR3 spans 14 residues. CDR3 nucleotides: TGCGCCAGCAGCTTGGAGGGACAGGCGGAAAAACTGTTTTTT. As protein: CASSLEGQAEKLFF.

The V call is TRBV3-1 (or the pseudogene TRBV3-2), the J call TRBJ1-2, with TRBD1 matching 7 bases. The CDR3 has 16 amino acids. The J segment lost 0 bases and the V segment lost 3 bases, leaving 7 bases of the junction unmatched. Germline lookup yields CDR1 LGHDT and CDR2 YNNKEL (reference sequence). In DNA, the CDR3 is TGTGCCAGCAGCCACTCGGACAGGCCGTCTAACTATGGCTACACCTTC. This codes for CASSHSDRPSNYGYTF.

This chain uses TRBV27 with TRBJ2-2; 8 bases line up with TRBD2. From germline, CDR1 is MNHEY and CDR2 SMNVEV (reference sequence). The CDR3 sequence is 19 residues long. Unmatched junction bases numbered 17, after V lost 2 bases and J lost 6 bases. The CDR3 nucleotides read TGTGCCAGCAGTTTACCCCAATATTTAGGGACTAGTGGCCCCGGGGAGCTGTTTTTT. Its protein product is CASSLPQYLGTSGPGELFF.

The chain carries TRBV11-1 and TRBJ2-5; tentatively, D is TRBD1 (6 bases). Germline-derived CDR1 and CDR2 are SGHAT and FQDESV (reference sequence). V lost 5 bases and J lost 1, with 17 bases in between. This CDR3 comprises 16 residues. CDR3 residues: CASSTQAGALQETQYF. In nucleotides, the CDR3 is TGTGCCAGCAGCACCCAAGCAGGGGCACTCCAAGAGACCCAGTACTTC.

This clone was recorded once. J is TRBJ2-5 and V is TRBV7-8; maybe TRBD2 (7 bases). V dropped 1 base and J dropped 5 bases, with 14 bases sitting between them. The CDR3 has 15 residues. Germline V CDR1 and CDR2: SGHVS, FQNEAQ. As DNA, the CDR3 is TGTGCCAGCAGCTTAGTGGGGGGGGCTCTGGAGACCCAGTACTTC. Translating it yields CASSLVGGALETQYF.

The gene calls are TRBV7-2 and TRBJ2-7, with 7 bases fitting TRBD1. The CDR3 extends over 16 amino acids. V was pared by 5 bases and J by 2 bases, with 12 bases of the junction left unmatched. The V gene's germline CDR1 is SGHTA and CDR2 FQGNSA. CDR3 in amino acids: CASSVTGALPTYEQYF. In DNA form, the CDR3 reads TGTGCCAGCAGCGTCACAGGGGCCCTACCCACCTACGAGCAGTACTTC.

This clone was detected once. The chain employs TRBV12-3 or TRBV12-4 and TRBJ2-5; TRBD2 is a possible D gene (6 bases). The CDR3 spans 13 residues. Between the trimmed V and J ends, which lost 6 bases and 7 bases, there was a span of 15 bases. The CDR3 sequence: CASRAALSGTQYF. Here the CDR3 DNA reads TGTGCCAGCAGAGCGGCCCTTAGCGGGACCCAGTACTTC.

J is TRBJ2-1 and V is TRBV20-1; D may be TRBD1 (5 bases). CDR1 is DFQATT and CDR2 is SNEGSKA in the germline V gene (reference sequence). Trimming shortened V by 3 bases and J by 6 bases, and 18 bases separated the two germline ends. The CDR3 sequence is 15 residues long. The CDR3 here is CSASTDTLTFNEQFF. CDR3 DNA: TGCAGTGCTAGTACGGACACCTTAACGTTCAATGAGCAGTTCTTC.

V and J are TRBV3-1 (or the pseudogene TRBV3-2) and TRBJ2-3, with D maybe TRBD2 (5 bases). Germline V gives CDR1 LGHDT, CDR2 YNNKEL (reference sequence). V was shortened by 2 bases and J by 6 bases, with 12 bases between the two germline ends. This CDR3 region has 14 residues. CDR3 nucleotide sequence: TGTGCCAGCAGCCAACACCCCCCGGGGGATACGCAGTATTTT. Translating gives CASSQHPPGDTQYF.

This clone has only one observation. This chain uses TRBV27 with TRBJ2-2, with D tentatively TRBD2 (6 bases). CDR1 and CDR2 (germline): MNHEY, SMNVEV (reference sequence). Trimming left V 7 bases short and J 4 bases short, with 7 bases between. This CDR3 contains 12 residues. CDR3 sequence reads: CASMGGTGELFF. CDR3 nucleotides: TGTGCCAGCATGGGGGGCACCGGGGAGCTGTTTTTT.

The rearrangement uses TRBV28 and TRBJ1-5; TRBD1 matches 9 bases. The CDR3 sequence is 14 residues long. Germline CDR1 MDHEN, CDR2 SYDVKM. Losses at the gene ends were 6 bases for V and 6 bases for J; bases not matched to a gene: 6. The CDR3, as DNA: TGTGCCAGCAGCCCGGGACAGGGTGGTCAGCCCCAGCATTTT. This translates into CASSPGQGGQPQHF. Full variable domain (missing parts from reference TRBV28 and TRBJ1-5): DVKVTQSSRYLVKRTGEKVFLECVQDMDHENMFWYRQDPGLGLRLIYFSYDVKMKEKGDIPEGYSVSREKKERFSLILESASTNQTSMYLCASSPGQGGQPQHFGDGTRLSIL.

V gene TRBV27 combines with J gene TRBJ1-5, with unresolved D. CDR1 and CDR2 from the germline V gene are MNHEY and SMNVEV (reference sequence). Trimming removed 6 bases at V and 6 bases at J, with 15 bases between. This CDR3 is 14 amino acids long. CDR3 sequence reads: CASSPSRVGQPQHF. In DNA, the CDR3 is TGTGCCAGCAGCCCCTCGAGGGTTGGTCAGCCCCAGCATTTT.

The V and J genes are TRBV5-6 and TRBJ2-7; 9 nucleotides agree with TRBD2. CDR3 length equals 16 residues. Germline V gene sequence: CDR1 SGHDT, CDR2 YYEEEE. V dropped 1 base and J dropped 3; count of bases not matched to a gene: 8. CDR3 in DNA: TGTGCCAGCAGCTTGCTCGGGACTAGCTCAAACTACGAGCAGTACTTC. Amino acid sequence: CASSLLGTSSNYEQYF.

CDR3 sequence (DNA): TGCGCCAGCAGCCTGGCCCCGACAGGGGAGCAGTTCTTC. Its translation is CASSLAPTGEQFF. The rearrangement joins TRBV5-1 to TRBJ2-1; TRBD1 matches at 7 bases. From germline, CDR1 is SGHRS and CDR2 YFSETQ. J was trimmed by 10 bases and V by 4 bases; bases with no gene match: 8. The CDR3 covers 13 residues. The entire variable domain, with the rest obtained from reference TRBV5-1 and TRBJ2-1, is as follows: KAGVTQTPRYLIKTRGQQVTLSCSPISGHRSVSWYQQTPGQGLQFLFEYFSETQRNKGNFPGRFSGRQFSNSRSEMNVSTLELGDSALYLCASSLAPTGEQFFGPGTRLTVL.

The J gene is TRBJ2-3, the V gene TRBV5-4, with D perhaps TRBD2 (5 bases). This CDR3 comprises 17 residues. With 0 bases removed from V and 8 bases from J, the gap between germline ends came to 22 bases. Germline V CDR1 and CDR2: SGHNT, YYREEE (reference sequence). The CDR3 DNA is TGTGCCAGCAGCTTGGGGCCGGGAAGGGAAGCACGAGGTACGCAGTATTTT. Protein sequence: CASSLGPGREARGTQYF.

J is TRBJ1-1 and V is TRBV7-2; 8 bases align to TRBD1. The CDR3 loop spans 16 amino acids. Germline loops: CDR1 SGHTA, CDR2 FQGNSA. V lost 6 bases, J lost 5 bases, and 14 bases stayed unmatched. The CDR3 DNA reads as TGTGCCAGCAGACCGGACAGGGTGCTAGGTGGGACTGAAGCTTTCTTT. Its protein is CASRPDRVLGGTEAFF.

This clone came up a few times. This chain connects TRBV15 to TRBJ2-7; 8 bases line up with TRBD2. Unmatched junction bases numbered 7, after V lost 4 bases and J lost 2 bases. CDR3 length: 15 residues. Germline assignment: CDR1 LNHNV and CDR2 YYDKDF (reference sequence). The CDR3 loop is CATSKQREPPYEQYF. The CDR3 nucleotides read TGTGCCACCAGCAAGCAGCGGGAGCCCCCCTACGAGCAGTACTTC.

The CDR3 coding sequence is TGTGCCAGCAGTTACGAGGCAGGGAATGAAAAACTGTTTTTT. It codes for CASSYEAGNEKLFF. The chain couples TRBV6-5 to TRBJ1-4; TRBD1 might be the D (5 bases). Germline values: CDR1 MNHEY, CDR2 SVGAGI. Trimming took 2 bases from V and 5 from J, leaving 9 bases between them. This CDR3 region has 14 residues.

A single count supports this clone. V gene TRBV7-2 combines with J gene TRBJ1-6; TRBD1 aligns across 9 bases. Germline V lookup: CDR1 SGHTA, CDR2 FQGNSA. The CDR3 covers 17 residues. Trimming removed 2 bases from V and 7 bases from J; junction bases left unmatched: 9. The CDR3 loop reads CASSLTSTGGRNSPLHF. The CDR3 DNA reads TGTGCCAGCAGCTTAACTTCGACAGGGGGTAGGAATTCACCCCTCCACTTT.

The rearrangement uses TRBV23-1 and TRBJ2-3; 9 bases agree with TRBD1. TRBV23-1 is annotated as an ORF whose role is uncertain. The CDR3 loop spans 17 amino acids. V shed 0 bases and J 2 bases; nucleotides not matched to a gene: 6. CDR3 DNA: TGCGCCAGCAGTCAATCGATGGGGGACAGGGCCACAGATACGCAGTATTTT. Protein product: CASSQSMGDRATDTQYF.

This clone was counted between two and nine times. The rearrangement links TRBV12-3 or TRBV12-4 to TRBJ2-7; no firm D call. The CDR3 extends over 13 amino acids. Trimming pared 3 bases from V and 6 bases from J, leaving 12 bases between. This CDR3 reads CASSFQPETEQYF. CDR3 coding DNA: TGTGCCAGCAGTTTTCAGCCGGAGACCGAGCAGTACTTC.

The chain's CDR3 is CASSLLWREGQFF. In nucleotides, the CDR3 is TGTGCCAGCAGTTTATTGTGGCGGGAGGGACAGTTCTTC. The genes are TRBV28 and TRBJ2-1; 9 bases align to TRBD2. The CDR3 consists of 13 residues. V shed 1 base and J 13 bases; nucleotides not matched to a gene: 5. CDR1 and CDR2 from the germline V gene are MDHEN and SYDVKM.

This chain joins TRBV18 and TRBJ1-1; perhaps TRBD1 as D (6 bases). V shed 4 bases and J shed 0 bases, with 12 bases lying between them. CDR1 and CDR2 (germline): KGHSH, LQKENI. This CDR3 contains 15 residues. The CDR3 loop reads CASSLTGHMNTEAFF. The DNA for the CDR3 is TGTGCCAGCTCACTGACGGGACACATGAACACTGAAGCTTTCTTT.

V is TRBV7-8 and J is TRBJ1-2; possible D gene TRBD1, 5 bases. Per germline, CDR1 SGHVS and CDR2 FQNEAQ. The ends were cut back, 5 bases at V and 5 bases at J, with 18 bases in the middle. The CDR3 sequence is 15 residues long. CDR3 sequence (DNA): TGTGCCAGCAGCGGCACCAGGGTCTTGAAGTATGGCTACACCTTC. Amino acid sequence: CASSGTRVLKYGYTF.

This clone was observed a single time. This chain joins TRBV5-4 and TRBJ2-1; the match to TRBD2 covers 10 bases. CDR3 length: 17 residues. Trimming removed 3 bases from V and 3 bases from J; junction bases left unmatched: 9. Germline-derived CDR1 and CDR2 are SGHNT and YYREEE (reference sequence). Written as DNA, the CDR3 is TGTGCCAGCAGCTCCGTAGCGGGAGGCACGAACTACAATGAGCAGTTCTTC. Protein sequence: CASSSVAGGTNYNEQFF.

The V and J genes are TRBV19 and TRBJ2-1; 7 bases agree with TRBD1. Trimming took 5 bases from V and 6 from J; bases not matched to a gene: 7. Germline V gene sequence: CDR1 LNHDA, CDR2 SQIVND (reference sequence). The CDR3 is made up of 14 amino acids. As DNA, the CDR3 is TGTGCCAGTAGTTCTTGGGACAGTCTCAATGAGCAGTTCTTC. This translates into CASSSWDSLNEQFF.

The chain couples TRBV4-1 to TRBJ1-2; 8 positions agree with TRBD1. Trimming cost V 1 base and J 4 bases; bases outside gene matches: 5. CDR1 and CDR2 (germline): MGHRA, YSYEKL. The CDR3 consists of 15 residues. CDR3 sequence: CASSQVSGGPYGYTF. In DNA, the CDR3 is TGCGCCAGCAGCCAAGTTTCAGGGGGCCCCTATGGCTACACCTTC.

V is TRBV7-9 and J is TRBJ2-7; possibly TRBD1 for D (6 bases). The CDR3 extends over 11 amino acids. Trimming stripped 4 bases from V and 9 bases from J, with 10 bases between. Germline CDR1 SEHNR, CDR2 FQNEAQ (reference sequence). The CDR3 DNA follows: TGTGCCAGCAGCTCCCGAGGGGGGCAGTACTTC. Protein sequence: CASSSRGGQYF.